Below, one T cell receptor (beta chain) is given with its context. What it binds is not known. The data were taken from a study of T cell responses to AZD1222 COVID-19 vaccine. Study-wide context: Samples with a second dose at about 4 or about 12 weeks were pooled together.

Study-wide results and limits: In the spike-specific TCR repertoire, nearly half reportedly target unmutated variant regions. Donors were largely white British and mainly female; clonal diversity was possibly underestimated.

The CDR3 covers 13 residues. The germline V gene has CDR1 MNHNS and CDR2 SASEGT. V was trimmed by 8 bases and J by 6 bases, leaving 17 bases between them. Sequencing used immunoSEQ multiplex PCR; TCRdb keeps in-frame clones, though not all of them. Among over 100,000 clones listed, around 90% were seen once. Sequencing was performed on peripheral blood, taken on day 0 of AZD1222 vaccination. The chain is built from TRBV6-1 and TRBJ2-7, with TRBD2 as a possible D gene (6 bases). The TCR sequence derives from an adult in good health. CDR3 DNA: TGTGCCAGCTACTCCCGGGGACTCGGCGAGCAGTACTTC. This encodes CASYSRGLGEQYF.